This TCR beta chain was profiled in a study of cytomegalovirus exposure and HLA in healthy donors. Broader study findings: Analyses of presence/absence relied on an assumption of roughly uniform sequencing depth across donors. Specificity for CMV antigens was confirmed in vitro for three of the CMV-associated chains.

PCR involved 60 Vbeta and 13 Jbeta primers. The assay was immunoSEQ multiplex PCR, and TCRdb's table has in-frame clones only and misses some. The sample consists of 150,000 to 200,000 clones, roughly 71% of them appearing once. Regarding donors, all were healthy bone marrow donors. Per the germline V gene, CDR1 is GTSNPN and CDR2 is SVGIG (reference sequence). V was pared by 0 bases and J by 1 base, with 3 bases between. CDR3 length: 13 amino acids. This clone was observed a few times. Its antigen remains unidentified. This clonotype originated in a male donor in good health and CMV-seropositive. Source material: PBMCs. This rearrangement joins TRBV30 to TRBJ2-2; no reliable D call. The CDR3 nucleotides read TGTGCCTGGAGTGTACAGAACACCGGGGAGCTGTTTTTT. This encodes CAWSVQNTGELFF.